The 12 T cell receptor beta chains in this list originate from one sample, sequenced in a study of OX40 agonist ivuxolimab in advanced cancers. Sequencing was performed with immunoSEQ multiplex PCR; in TCRdb, only in-frame clones are kept and a portion is missing. The table shows about 61,000 clones, with under 90% occurring only once. The source material was CD4+ or CD8+ T cells sorted from blood, sampled in a trial of the OX40 agonist ivuxolimab. Receptor source: an adult with an advanced solid tumor such as melanoma, head and neck, liver or kidney cancer.

V usage is TRBV9 and J usage is TRBJ2-5, with D unclear. CDR1 is SGDLS and CDR2 is YYNGEE in the germline V gene. This CDR3 is built from 14 residues. V shed 4 bases and J shed 2 bases, with 12 bases lying between them. The CDR3, as DNA: TGTGCCAGCAGCCCTAACCCTCAACAAGAGACCCAGTACTTC. This gives the protein CASSPNPQQETQYF.

This chain links TRBV7-9 with TRBJ2-5; D gene uncertain. CDR1 SEHNR and CDR2 FQNEAQ come from the germline V gene (reference sequence). V gave up 3 bases and J gave up 1 base, with 9 bases separating them. This CDR3 contains 14 residues. The CDR3 here is CASSLNRGQETQYF. DNA of the CDR3: TGTGCCAGCAGCTTGAACAGAGGCCAAGAGACCCAGTACTTC.

This rearrangement joins TRBV10-3 to TRBJ2-7; tentatively, D is TRBD2 (6 bases). The CDR3 length is 14 residues. The germline V gene has CDR1 ENHRY and CDR2 SYGVKD. Trimming stripped 2 bases from V and 4 bases from J, with 12 bases between. The CDR3 is CAISEMDGGYEQYF. In DNA form, the CDR3 reads TGTGCCATCAGTGAGATGGACGGGGGATACGAGCAGTACTTC.

CDR3 amino acids: CASSTDSSSYNEQFF. The CDR3, as DNA: TGCGCCAGCAGCACAGACTCCAGCTCCTACAATGAGCAGTTCTTC. The chain links TRBV5-1 to TRBJ2-1; no firm D call. Trimming shortened V by 4 bases and J by 0 bases, and 11 bases separated the two germline ends. The CDR3 covers 15 residues. Germline V gives CDR1 SGHRS, CDR2 YFSETQ.

The chain carries TRBV5-6 and TRBJ2-1; no clear D. The CDR3 spans 16 residues. The V and J ends lost 5 bases and 1 base respectively, with 16 bases between them. The germline V gene encodes CDR1 SGHDT and CDR2 YYEEEE. CDR3 bases: TGTGCCAGCAGTTCAGATTTAACTGTTTCCTACAATGAGCAGTTCTTC. Protein sequence: CASSSDLTVSYNEQFF.

The V call is TRBV27, the J call TRBJ2-3; D is tentatively TRBD1 or TRBD2 (5 bases each). Germline V CDR1 and CDR2: MNHEY, SMNVEV (reference sequence). This CDR3 spans 18 amino acids. Trimming removed 4 bases from V and 4 bases from J, with 24 bases in between. DNA of the CDR3: TGTGCCAGCAGTTCTTACCTGATCGGGACCCCAGGAGCAGATACGCAGTATTTT. Protein: CASSSYLIGTPGADTQYF.

This clone appeared once. A read error may produce the germline difference seen at one junction end. The rearrangement uses TRBV5-1 and TRBJ2-7; tentatively, D is TRBD2 (6 bases). The CDR3 spans 14 residues. Germline CDR1 and CDR2: SGHRS and YFSETQ. This CDR3 is CVSSLLAGRDEQYF. CDR3 in DNA: TGCGTCAGCAGTTTGTTGGCGGGGAGAGACGAGCAGTACTTC.

The rearrangement uses TRBV28 and TRBJ1-5, with unresolved D. Germline values: CDR1 MDHEN, CDR2 SYDVKM. Trimming stripped 5 bases from V and 4 bases from J, with 18 bases between. The CDR3 sequence is 16 residues long. The CDR3 spells CASSRRATLVNQPQHF. The CDR3 coding sequence is TGTGCCAGCAGTAGACGGGCCACCCTAGTAAATCAGCCCCAGCATTTT.

V is TRBV28 and J is TRBJ2-6, with TRBD1 matching 8 bases. The CDR3 loop spans 16 amino acids. The ends lost 2 bases at V and 4 bases at J; junction bases unmatched: 4. Per germline, CDR1 MDHEN and CDR2 SYDVKM. This CDR3 reads CASSLQGATGANVLTF. The CDR3 bases are TGTGCCAGCAGTTTACAGGGGGCGACCGGGGCCAACGTCCTGACTTTC. The complete variable domain, with remaining parts taken from reference TRBV28 and TRBJ2-6, reads DVKVTQSSRYLVKRTGEKVFLECVQDMDHENMFWYRQDPGLGLRLIYFSYDVKMKEKGDIPEGYSVSREKKERFSLILESASTNQTSMYLCASSLQGATGANVLTFGAGSRLTVL.

J is TRBJ1-2 and V is TRBV7-8; weak D call: TRBD1 (6 bases). CDR3 length equals 13 residues. Germline assignment: CDR1 SGHVS and CDR2 FQNEAQ. V lost 7 bases and J 6 bases, leaving 15 bases between the germline ends. CDR3 sequence: CASTLSRGDGYTF. DNA of the CDR3: TGTGCCAGCACCCTGAGTAGGGGGGATGGCTACACCTTC.

The chain links TRBV7-3 to TRBJ1-1, with D perhaps matching TRBD1 (6 bases). V was clipped by 5 bases and J by 4 bases, with 20 bases between them. This CDR3 contains 16 residues. Per the germline V gene, CDR1 is SGHTA and CDR2 is FQGTGA. In DNA, the CDR3 is TGTGCCAGCAGCCCAATATCCTCAGGGGTTGGCACTGAAGCTTTCTTT. Translated, it gives CASSPISSGVGTEAFF.

This clone has a handful of counts. The gene calls are TRBV6-1 and TRBJ1-2; D remains unclear. V lost 7 bases and J 8 bases, leaving 14 bases between the germline ends. Germline V gene data show CDR1 as MNHNS and CDR2 as SASEGT. The CDR3 has 12 residues. CDR3: CASTHLDVGYTF. CDR3 bases: TGTGCCAGCACCCATCTTGACGTGGGCTACACCTTC.